This paragraph covers one T cell receptor (beta chain) sequence. Sequenced by immunoSEQ multiplex PCR; TCRdb stores in-frame clones only, minus some. The table lists some 140,000 clones, around 85% of them singletons. This entry belongs to a study of control samples from healthy donors and cancer patients. V was clipped by 2 bases and J by 0 bases, with 11 bases between them. Germline V gene data show CDR1 as MNHEY and CDR2 as SVGAGI. The CDR3 covers 15 residues. V gene TRBV6-5 combines with J gene TRBJ2-7, with D maybe TRBD1 (6 bases). Sequenced sample: blood. This TCR was recovered from a woman in her 30s in good health. CDR3 amino acids: CASSYTGTNSYEQYF. CDR3 coding DNA: TGTGCCAGCAGTTACACCGGGACAAACTCCTACGAGCAGTACTTC.